This T cell receptor (beta chain) was identified in a study of radiation and T cells in renal cell carcinoma (TCRdb year 2020). Context from the whole study: In total, about 50 samples, comprising roughly 25 tumors and approximately 27 peripheral blood samples, were subjected to TCR beta sequencing. The last blood draw happened 4 weeks after radiation, timed to coincide with nephrectomy. In the roughly 54 samples combined, 4,016,671 unique CDR3 nucleotide sequences were found, encoding about 3 million unique CDR3 amino acid sequences.

General study outcomes and caveats: Because no pretreatment tumor biopsies were available, whether clonotypes were present in the tumor at baseline could not be determined. The single-armed trial design could not address effects of radiation dose or scheduling on the TCR repertoire. Changes in the blood repertoire were not tracked past 4 weeks after treatment. In blood, the top tumor clonotypes increased between baseline and 2 weeks post-radiation and then shrank by 4 weeks, which suggests that tumor-resident clones expanded only transiently.

Of note for this clone: Its specific antigen is unknown. Base qualities are not recorded, but no much larger clone differs from it by a single base.

The time point label here, explained by the study, means: blood 4 weeks post-SBRT, at nephrectomy. According to the study, the label for this sample's treatment or condition signals: 15 Gy SBRT to primary tumor, nephrectomy 4 weeks later. The samples were obtained from a clinical trial, where primary renal cell carcinomas were treated with 15 Gy stereotactic body radiation therapy and then removed by nephrectomy 4 weeks afterward. To track tumor-enriched clonotypes, serial peripheral blood was sampled from radiation-treated patients at baseline and at 2 weeks and 4 weeks after SBRT. Every patient's renal cell carcinoma showed clear cell pathology. Genomic DNA for TCR sequencing was prepared using the QIAamp DNA Blood Mini Kit (Qiagen). Samples were included in the analyses only if all quality control checks were passed. The CDR3 sequence holds 16 residues, the cysteine and phenylalanine included. Solely the CDR3 DNA is kept, with 48 bases framed from the first base. The germline V gene (reference sequence) sets CDR1 to MNHEY and CDR2 to SMNVEV. Trimming takes 5 bases from V and 4 bases from J, and the germline ends sit 18 bases apart.

Following the manufacturer's recommendations, the immunoSEQ kit was used to generate TCR beta libraries from genomic DNA. To prepare the libraries, a first multiplex PCR with proprietary primers was run, followed by a second PCR that added unique barcodes, and a bead cleanup was done after each round. A positive control reaction and a negative control reaction, both provided in the kit, were run with every batch of samples. The final libraries underwent checking on an Agilent 4200 TapeStation D1000 ScreenTape, volumetric pooling, and quantification by qPCR. An Illumina NextSeq500 fitted with a MidOutput 150-cycle cartridge performed the sequencing, running 156 Read1 cycles and 15 Index1 cycles with the kit's custom primers. The pooled library was loaded at roughly 0.96 pM, with an approximately 20% PhiX control spiked in. Processing in the source paper ran as follows. The vendor-processed data were analyzed in R, and a clonotype was defined as all T cells that share the same CDR3 nucleotide sequence. In the clone abundance analyses, frequencies in each sample were normalized to that sample's 10,000 most abundant clones. Public T cell clones, which averaged fewer than five per sample, were removed prior to analysis. Tumor-enriched clonotypes and baseline blood-enriched clonotypes were defined as those with an abundance difference of at least 32-fold between compartments. A beta-binomial differential abundance model was used to identify clonotypes that expanded or contracted between blood time points. Tumor-blood repertoire similarity was measured with the Baroni-Urbani and Buser coefficient, and groups were compared using two-tailed Wilcoxon tests in R. Not all clones reach the TCRdb copy of this immuneACCESS table, which keeps in-frame sequences only. Checked studies attribute under half of the gap to unresolved V genes and leave the rest unexplained. V, J and clone size are those of that table, while D and trimming were read from the DNA. The sample table lists around 100,000 clones, 84% of them with a count of one. The ten most abundant clones make up under 8.5% of the sample.

This sequence originates from a man between 60 and 75 years old with renal cell carcinoma. The sequencing used blood, collected from a patient whose treatment included radiotherapy and nephrectomy. The rearranged chain carries TRBV27 and TRBJ2-1; possibly the D gene is TRBD1, per 5 matching bases. The CDR3 amino acid sequence is: CASSIQGVPPYNEQFF. DNA sequence: TGTGCCAGCAGTATCCAGGGTGTACCACCTTACAATGAGCAGTTCTTC.